The rows below give T cell receptor beta chains drawn from one sample of a study of beta chain features in type 1 diabetes. Method: immunoSEQ multiplex PCR; TCRdb's copy keeps in-frame clones and lacks some. The table has about 47,000 clones, approximately 44% seen once. Source material: stem cell memory CD4+ T cells from blood. Receptors originate from a man in his thirties or forties with type 1 diabetes. Both conserved end residues are part of each CDR3. A D gene is named only where the DNA matches it firmly. Not every row has a clone size; where given, it reads once, few, many or a size class.

J gene,V gene,clone size,D gene,CDR3 DNA,CDR3 protein
TRBJ2-7,TRBV11-2,-,TRBD2,TGTGCCAGCAGTTTAACTAGCGGGAGCTACGAGCAGTACTTC,CASSLTSGSYEQYF
TRBJ2-7,TRBV6-1,-,-,TGTGCCAGCAGTGACCAGGGCCATACCTACGAGCAGTACTTC,CASSDQGHTYEQYF
TRBJ1-2,TRBV7-2,-,-,TGTGCCAGCAGCTTCAGGGGTAACTATGGCTACACCTTC,CASSFRGNYGYTF
TRBJ1-1,TRBV20-1,-,-,TGCAGTGCTCGCGGACAGCCCCAAGCTTTCTTT,CSARGQPQAFF
TRBJ2-1,TRBV9,-,-,TGTGCCAGCAGCGTAGCGGCGGGAACTTACAATGAGCAGTTCTTC,CASSVAAGTYNEQFF
TRBJ2-1,TRBV9,-,-,TGTGCCAGCAGCGTAGGGGGCTACTACAATGAGCAGTTCTTC,CASSVGGYYNEQFF
TRBJ1-1,TRBV5-1,-,TRBD1,TGCGCCAGCAGCCCAGGGACAGGGAGAACTGAAGCTTTCTTT,CASSPGTGRTEAFF
TRBJ2-1,TRBV2,-,TRBD2,TGTGCCAGCAGTGGCGGGAGGGCGAATGAGCAGTTCTTC,CASSGGRANEQFF
TRBJ1-5,TRBV5-6,few,-,TGTGCCAGCAGCTTAGGAGGAGGCCAGCCCCAGCATTTT,CASSLGGGQPQHF
TRBJ2-1,TRBV2,-,TRBD2,TGTGCCAGCAGTCGCCGCGGGAGTTCCTACAATGAGCAGTTCTTC,CASSRRGSSYNEQFF
TRBJ2-7,TRBV21-1,few,-,TGTGCCAGCATCCCCCCTTCCGGGAGCTCCTACGAGCAGTACTTC,CASIPPSGSSYEQYF
TRBJ2-1,TRBV9,few,-,TGTGCCAGCAGCGTTGGGGGCCACTGGGGCAATGAGCAGTTCTTC,CASSVGGHWGNEQFF
TRBJ1-2,TRBV28,-,-,TGTGCCAGCACTTACAGGGTGGGATATGGCTACACCTTC,CASTYRVGYGYTF
TRBJ2-7,TRBV11-2,-,TRBD2,TGTGCCAGCAGCTTAGAGGGGCTAGCGGCACCCTACGAGCAGTACTTC,CASSLEGLAAPYEQYF
TRBJ2-7,TRBV7-9,-,TRBD2,TGTGCCAGCAGCCCTTCGGGGACTAGGAGGTACGAGCAGTACTTC,CASSPSGTRRYEQYF
TRBJ2-1,TRBV7-8,-,-,TGTGCCAGCAGGCATAGTTCAGAGCAGTTCTTC,CASRHSSEQFF